This entry lists 12 T cell receptor beta chains sequenced from one sample in a study of a mutant IDH1 vaccine in newly diagnosed glioma. The time point is: week 47, end of study. The study gave 300 ug of mutant IDH1 20-mer peptide per vaccine dose, with topical imiquimod. These receptors have no known antigen. Using immunoSEQ multiplex PCR, the repertoire was profiled, and TCRdb retains in-frame clones only, with some absent. The data hold approximately 30,000 clones, with 75% to 95% observed a single time. The sequences come from PBMCs, collected from a glioma patient whose treatment included an IDH1 peptide vaccine. Receptors originate from a woman in her thirties or forties with glioma.

The table lists this clone with a count of one. V is TRBV4-3 and J is TRBJ1-2; 7 bases agree with TRBD1. The CDR3 covers 14 residues. V gave up 0 bases and J gave up 7 bases; unmatched junction bases: 5. Germline assignment: CDR1 LGHNA and CDR2 YSLEER. This CDR3 is CASSQDTGVGGYTF. The CDR3, as DNA: TGCGCCAGCAGCCAAGACACAGGGGTCGGTGGCTACACCTTC.

The J gene is TRBJ1-2, the V gene TRBV9, with TRBD1 as a possible D gene (5 bases). CDR1 is SGDLS and CDR2 is YYNGEE in the germline V gene. The CDR3 loop spans 14 amino acids. V dropped 5 bases and J dropped 4 bases, with 15 bases sitting between them. The CDR3 spells CASRRDVQGYGYTF. CDR3 DNA sequence: TGTGCCAGCAGAAGGGACGTCCAAGGCTATGGCTACACCTTC.

CDR3 protein: CASSLNPPPLHF. CDR3 coding DNA: TGTGCCAGCAGCTTAAATCCTCCACCCCTCCACTTT. This rearrangement joins TRBV5-8 to TRBJ1-6; no firm D call. Trimming left V 2 bases short and J 11 bases short, with 8 bases between. Per germline, CDR1 SGHTS and CDR2 YDEGEE. This CDR3 has 12 residues. The whole variable domain, filled in from reference TRBV5-8 and TRBJ1-6, reads EAGVTQSPTHLIKTRGQQATLRCSPISGHTSVYWYQQALGLGLQFLLWYDEGEERNRGNFPPRFSGRQFPNYSSELNVNALELEDSALYLCASSLNPPPLHFGNGTRLTVT.

The chain has TRBV5-4 and TRBJ1-1; a weak D match, TRBD1 (5 bases). Looked up from germline, CDR1 is SGHNT and CDR2 is YYREEE (reference sequence). CDR3 length equals 13 residues. V gave up 3 bases and J gave up 6 bases, with 12 bases separating them. The CDR3: CASSSGREAEAFF. The CDR3 DNA reads TGTGCCAGCAGCTCCGGCAGGGAGGCTGAAGCTTTCTTT.

The gene calls are TRBV7-2 and TRBJ1-1, with 10 bases lining up with TRBD1. This CDR3 spans 15 amino acids. Germline values: CDR1 SGHTA, CDR2 FQGNSA. J was trimmed by 5 bases and V by 6 bases; bases with no gene match: 9. The CDR3 here is CASRADRGRGTEAFF. CDR3 coding DNA: TGTGCCAGCAGGGCTGACAGGGGGCGCGGTACTGAAGCTTTCTTT.

J is TRBJ1-2 and V is TRBV18, with 7 nucleotides matching TRBD1. Germline V CDR1 and CDR2: KGHSH, LQKENI. V was clipped by 3 bases and J by 1 base; unmatched bases: 2. This CDR3 has 14 amino acids. The CDR3 sequence: CASSPDRFNYGYTF. In DNA, the CDR3 is TGTGCCAGCTCACCGGACAGGTTTAACTATGGCTACACCTTC.

With regard to this clone: This specimen includes other DNA sequences encoding the same CDR3. The chain combines TRBV7-2 with TRBJ1-2; possibly TRBD1 for D (5 bases). V was cut by 5 bases and J by 1 base, with 8 bases left in between. The CDR3 covers 13 residues. The V gene's germline CDR1 is SGHTA and CDR2 FQGNSA. CDR3 region: CASSPDSNYGYTF. In nucleotides, the CDR3 is TGTGCCAGCAGCCCTGACAGTAACTATGGCTACACCTTC.

The chain combines TRBV6-5 with TRBJ1-2; D perhaps matches TRBD1 (5 bases). This CDR3 has 14 residues. Trimming shortened V by 0 bases and J by 6 bases, and 11 bases separated the two germline ends. Germline values: CDR1 MNHEY, CDR2 SVGAGI. CDR3 protein: CASSYSLGADGYTF. As DNA, the CDR3 is TGTGCCAGCAGTTACTCGTTAGGGGCCGATGGCTACACCTTC.

The chain carries TRBV5-1 and TRBJ1-5; the D is unclear. V lost 2 bases and J lost 1, with 4 bases in between. The germline V gene has CDR1 SGHRS and CDR2 YFSETQ. The CDR3 covers 13 residues. CDR3 loop: CASSFDSNQPQHF. DNA of the CDR3: TGCGCCAGCAGCTTTGACAGCAATCAGCCCCAGCATTTT.

V usage is TRBV6-6 and J usage is TRBJ1-5, with D maybe TRBD1 (5 bases). CDR1 and CDR2 from the germline V gene are MNHNY and SVGAGI (reference sequence). Trimming removed 2 bases at V and 4 bases at J, with 9 bases between. This CDR3 has 14 residues. CDR3 protein: CASSYSQGNQPQHF. CDR3 DNA sequence: TGTGCCAGCAGTTACAGTCAGGGAAATCAGCCCCAGCATTTT.

The chain has TRBV7-8 and TRBJ2-5, with 12 bases aligning to TRBD2. Per germline, CDR1 SGHVS and CDR2 FQNEAQ. The CDR3 is 19 residues long. Unmatched junction bases numbered 17, after V lost 4 bases and J lost 5 bases. This CDR3 reads CASSSPPLAGGGGTETQYF. The CDR3 region has the DNA TGTGCCAGCAGCTCCCCACCCCTAGCGGGAGGGGGTGGGACGGAGACCCAGTACTTC. The full variable domain, in which reference TRBV7-8 and TRBJ2-5 provide the parts outside the CDR3, is GAGVSQSPRYKVAKRGQDVALRCDPISGHVSLFWYQQALGQGPEFLTYFQNEAQLDKSGLPSDRFFAERPEGSVSTLKIQRTQQEDSAVYLCASSSPPLAGGGGTETQYFGPGTRLLVL.

The J gene is TRBJ2-1, the V gene TRBV4-3, with 9 bases matching TRBD1. Trimming at V came to 4 bases and at J to 7 bases, leaving 11 bases not matched to a gene. This CDR3 is built from 16 residues. From germline, CDR1 is LGHNA and CDR2 YSLEER. The DNA of the CDR3 is TGCGCCAGCAGCCGACGACCGGGACAGGGAAGGAATGAGCAGTTCTTC. It translates to CASSRRPGQGRNEQFF.